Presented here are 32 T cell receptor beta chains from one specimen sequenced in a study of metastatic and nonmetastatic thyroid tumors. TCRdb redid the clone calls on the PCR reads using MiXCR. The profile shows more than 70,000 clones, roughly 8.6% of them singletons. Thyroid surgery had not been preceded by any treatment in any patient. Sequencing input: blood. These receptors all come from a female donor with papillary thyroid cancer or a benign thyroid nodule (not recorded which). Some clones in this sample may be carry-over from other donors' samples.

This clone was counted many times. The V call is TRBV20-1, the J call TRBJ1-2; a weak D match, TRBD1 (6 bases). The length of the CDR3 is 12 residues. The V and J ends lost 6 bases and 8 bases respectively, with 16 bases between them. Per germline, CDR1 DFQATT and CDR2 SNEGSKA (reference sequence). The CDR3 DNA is TGCAGTGCCACGGACAGTGTCCGAGGCTACACCTTC. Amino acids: CSATDSVRGYTF.

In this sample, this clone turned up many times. DNA for the CDR3: TGTGCCAGCTCAGCGGGACTAGCTGTGAATGAGCAGTTCTTC. Translation gives CASSAGLAVNEQFF. The chain links TRBV18 to TRBJ2-1, with 9 bases matching TRBD2. J was trimmed by 7 bases and V by 5 bases; bases with no gene match: 6. The CDR3 sequence is 14 residues long. Germline V gives CDR1 KGHSH, CDR2 LQKENI.

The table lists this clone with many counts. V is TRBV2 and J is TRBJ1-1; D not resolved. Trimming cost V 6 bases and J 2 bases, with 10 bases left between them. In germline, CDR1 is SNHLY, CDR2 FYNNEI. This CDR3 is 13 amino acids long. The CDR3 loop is CASRRISNTEAFF. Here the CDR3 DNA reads TGTGCCAGCAGGCGCATAAGTAACACTGAAGCTTTCTTT.

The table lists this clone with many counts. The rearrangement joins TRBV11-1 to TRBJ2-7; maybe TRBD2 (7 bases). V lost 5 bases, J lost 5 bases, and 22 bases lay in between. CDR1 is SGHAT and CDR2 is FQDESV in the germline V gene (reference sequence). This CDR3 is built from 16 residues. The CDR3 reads CASSAWDGGPRNEQYF. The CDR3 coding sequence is TGTGCCAGCAGCGCGTGGGACGGGGGGCCTAGGAACGAGCAGTACTTC.

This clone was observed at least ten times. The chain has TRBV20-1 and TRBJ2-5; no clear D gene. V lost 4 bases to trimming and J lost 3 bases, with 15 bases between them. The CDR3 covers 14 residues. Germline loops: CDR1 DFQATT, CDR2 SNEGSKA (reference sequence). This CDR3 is CSANGFLQKETQYF. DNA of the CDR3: TGCAGTGCTAATGGCTTCCTACAGAAAGAGACCCAGTACTTC.

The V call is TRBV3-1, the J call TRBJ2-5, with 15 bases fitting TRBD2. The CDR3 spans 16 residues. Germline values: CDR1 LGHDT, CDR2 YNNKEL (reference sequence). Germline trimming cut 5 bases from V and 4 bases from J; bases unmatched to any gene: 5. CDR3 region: CASSSGLAGGPETQYF. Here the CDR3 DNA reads TGTGCCAGCAGCTCCGGACTAGCGGGGGGGCCAGAGACCCAGTACTTC.

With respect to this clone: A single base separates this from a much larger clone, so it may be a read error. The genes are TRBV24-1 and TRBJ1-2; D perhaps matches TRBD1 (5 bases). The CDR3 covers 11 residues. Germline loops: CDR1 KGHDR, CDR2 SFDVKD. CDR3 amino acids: CATSDRYGHTF. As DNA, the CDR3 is TGTGCCACCTCTGACAGATATGGCCACACCTTC.

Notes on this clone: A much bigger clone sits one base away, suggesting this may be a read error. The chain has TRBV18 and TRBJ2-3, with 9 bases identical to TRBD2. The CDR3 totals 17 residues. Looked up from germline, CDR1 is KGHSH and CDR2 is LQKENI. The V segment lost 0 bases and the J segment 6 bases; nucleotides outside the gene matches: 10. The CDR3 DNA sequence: TGTGCCAGCTCACCACCGAGTCGCGGGGGGGTACTGGATACGCAGTATTTT. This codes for CASSPPSRGGVLDTQYF.

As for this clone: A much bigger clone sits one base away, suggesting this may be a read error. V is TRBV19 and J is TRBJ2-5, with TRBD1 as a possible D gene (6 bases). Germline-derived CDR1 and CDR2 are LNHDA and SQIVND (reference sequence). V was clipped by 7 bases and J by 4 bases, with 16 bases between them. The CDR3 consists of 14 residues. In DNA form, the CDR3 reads TGTGCCAGTAAGGGGGAATGGCCGTTAGAGACCCAGTACTTC. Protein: CASKGEWPLETQYF.

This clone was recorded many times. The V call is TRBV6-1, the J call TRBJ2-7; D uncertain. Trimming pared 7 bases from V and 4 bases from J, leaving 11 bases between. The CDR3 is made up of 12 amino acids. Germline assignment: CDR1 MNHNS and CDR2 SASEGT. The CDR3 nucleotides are TGTGCCAGCATGAGGAATGGGTACGAGCAGTACTTC. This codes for CASMRNGYEQYF.

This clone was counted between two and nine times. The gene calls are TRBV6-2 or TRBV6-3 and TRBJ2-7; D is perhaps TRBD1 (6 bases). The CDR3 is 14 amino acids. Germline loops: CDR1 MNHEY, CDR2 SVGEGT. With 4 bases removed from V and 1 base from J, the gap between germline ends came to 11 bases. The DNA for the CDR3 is TGTGCCAGCAGTTCACCGACAGGTTCCTACGAGCAGTACTTC. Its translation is CASSSPTGSYEQYF.

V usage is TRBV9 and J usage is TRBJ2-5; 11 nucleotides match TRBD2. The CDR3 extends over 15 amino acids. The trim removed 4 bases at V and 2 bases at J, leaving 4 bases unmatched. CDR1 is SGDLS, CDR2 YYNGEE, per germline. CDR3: CASSISSGGQETQYF. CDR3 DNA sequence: TGTGCCAGCAGCATTTCTAGCGGGGGGCAAGAGACCCAGTACTTC. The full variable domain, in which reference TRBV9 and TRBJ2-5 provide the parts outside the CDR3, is DSGVTQTPKHLITATGQRVTLRCSPRSGDLSVYWYQQSLDQGLQFLIQYYNGEERAKGNILERFSAQQFPDLHSELNLSSLELGDSALYFCASSISSGGQETQYFGPGTRLLVL.

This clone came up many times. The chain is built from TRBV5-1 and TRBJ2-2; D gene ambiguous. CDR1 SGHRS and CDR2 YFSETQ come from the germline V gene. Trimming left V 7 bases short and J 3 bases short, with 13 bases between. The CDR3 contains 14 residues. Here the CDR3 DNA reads TGCGCCAGCCGCCAGGCTACCGACACCGGGGAGCTGTTTTTT. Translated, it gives CASRQATDTGELFF.

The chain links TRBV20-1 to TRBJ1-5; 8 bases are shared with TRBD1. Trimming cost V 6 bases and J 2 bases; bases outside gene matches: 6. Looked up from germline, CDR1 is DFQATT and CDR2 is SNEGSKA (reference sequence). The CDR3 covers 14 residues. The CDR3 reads CSARGQGGNQPQHF. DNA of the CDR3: TGCAGTGCCAGGGGGCAGGGAGGCAATCAGCCCCAGCATTTT.

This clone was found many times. CDR3 nucleotides: TGCGCCAGCAGCTTAACGGGATCACCCCTCCACTTT. It specifies CASSLTGSPLHF. The chain carries TRBV5-1 and TRBJ1-6; D not resolved. The V gene lost 2 bases and the J gene lost 10 bases, with 7 bases spanning the gap. Germline CDR1 SGHRS, CDR2 YFSETQ. This CDR3 is built from 12 residues.

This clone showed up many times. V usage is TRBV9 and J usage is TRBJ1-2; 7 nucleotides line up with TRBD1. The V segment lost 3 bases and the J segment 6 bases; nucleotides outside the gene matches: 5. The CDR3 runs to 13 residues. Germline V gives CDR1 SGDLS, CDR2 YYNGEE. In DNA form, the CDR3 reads TGTGCCAGCAGCGACGGGACAGATGATGGCTACACCTTC. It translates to CASSDGTDDGYTF. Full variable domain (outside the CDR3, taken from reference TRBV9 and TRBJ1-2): DSGVTQTPKHLITATGQRVTLRCSPRSGDLSVYWYQQSLDQGLQFLIQYYNGEERAKGNILERFSAQQFPDLHSELNLSSLELGDSALYFCASSDGTDDGYTFGSGTRLTVV.

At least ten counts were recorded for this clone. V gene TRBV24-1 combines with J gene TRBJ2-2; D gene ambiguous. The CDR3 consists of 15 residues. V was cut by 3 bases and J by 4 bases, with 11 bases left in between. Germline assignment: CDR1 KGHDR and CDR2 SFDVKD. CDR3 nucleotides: TGTGCCACCAGTGATGAAGTATGGGGCACCGGGGAGCTGTTTTTT. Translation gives CATSDEVWGTGELFF.

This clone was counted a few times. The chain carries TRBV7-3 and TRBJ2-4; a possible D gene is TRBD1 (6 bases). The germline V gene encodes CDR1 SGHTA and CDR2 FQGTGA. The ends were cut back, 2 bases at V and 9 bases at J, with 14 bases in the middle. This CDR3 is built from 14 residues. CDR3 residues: CASSLSGVDGIQYF. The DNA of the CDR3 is TGTGCCAGCAGCTTATCAGGGGTCGACGGCATTCAGTACTTC. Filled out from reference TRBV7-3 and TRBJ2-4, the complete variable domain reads GAGVSQTPSNKVTEKGKYVELRCDPISGHTALYWYRQSLGQGPEFLIYFQGTGAADDSGLPNDRFFAVRPEGSVSTLKIQRTERGDSAVYLCASSLSGVDGIQYFGAGTRLSVL.

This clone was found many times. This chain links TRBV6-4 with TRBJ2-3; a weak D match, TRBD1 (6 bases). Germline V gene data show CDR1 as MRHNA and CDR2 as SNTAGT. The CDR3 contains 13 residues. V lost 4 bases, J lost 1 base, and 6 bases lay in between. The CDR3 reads CASSAGGTDTQYF. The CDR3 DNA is TGTGCCAGCAGTGCAGGGGGCACAGATACGCAGTATTTT.

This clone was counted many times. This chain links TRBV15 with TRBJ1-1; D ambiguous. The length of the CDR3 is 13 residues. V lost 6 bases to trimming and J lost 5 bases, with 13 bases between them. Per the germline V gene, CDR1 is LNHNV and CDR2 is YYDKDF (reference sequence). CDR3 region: CATSAATWTEAFF. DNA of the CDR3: TGTGCCACCAGTGCGGCAACCTGGACTGAAGCTTTCTTT.

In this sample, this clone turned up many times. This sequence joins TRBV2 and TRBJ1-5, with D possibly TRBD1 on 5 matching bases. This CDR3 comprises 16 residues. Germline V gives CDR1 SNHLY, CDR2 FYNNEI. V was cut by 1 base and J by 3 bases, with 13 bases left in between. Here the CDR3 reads CASSEGGGSFNQPQHF. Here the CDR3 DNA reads TGTGCCAGCAGTGAAGGGGGGGGATCCTTCAATCAGCCCCAGCATTTT.

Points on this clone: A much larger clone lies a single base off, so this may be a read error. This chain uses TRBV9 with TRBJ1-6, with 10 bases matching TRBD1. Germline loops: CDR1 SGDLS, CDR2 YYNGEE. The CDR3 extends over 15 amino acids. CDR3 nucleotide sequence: TGTGCCAGCAGCGTTTTCGGACAGGGGGTTTCACCCCCCCACTTT. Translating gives CASSVFGQGVSPPHF. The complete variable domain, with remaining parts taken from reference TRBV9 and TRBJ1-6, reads DSGVTQTPKHLITATGQRVTLRCSPRSGDLSVYWYQQSLDQGLQFLIQYYNGEERAKGNILERFSAQQFPDLHSELNLSSLELGDSALYFCASSVFGQGVSPPHFGNGTRLTVT.

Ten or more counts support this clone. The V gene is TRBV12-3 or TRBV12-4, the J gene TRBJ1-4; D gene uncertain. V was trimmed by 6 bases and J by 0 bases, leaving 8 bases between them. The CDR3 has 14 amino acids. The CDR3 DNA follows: TGTGCCAGCAGGGAGACATCAACTAATGAAAAACTGTTTTTT. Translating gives CASRETSTNEKLFF.

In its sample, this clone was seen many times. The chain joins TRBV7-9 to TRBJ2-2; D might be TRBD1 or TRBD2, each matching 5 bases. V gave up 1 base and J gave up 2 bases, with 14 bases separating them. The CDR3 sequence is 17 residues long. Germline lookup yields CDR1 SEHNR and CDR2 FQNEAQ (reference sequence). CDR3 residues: CASSLGVGLANTGELFF. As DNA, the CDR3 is TGTGCCAGCAGCTTAGGAGTGGGGCTAGCAAACACCGGGGAGCTGTTTTTT.

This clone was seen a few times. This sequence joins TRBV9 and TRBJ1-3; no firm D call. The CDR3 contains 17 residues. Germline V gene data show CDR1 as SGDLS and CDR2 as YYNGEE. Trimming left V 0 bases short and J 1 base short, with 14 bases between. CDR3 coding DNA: TGTGCCAGCAGCGTAGGGCTCTGGTGGAAATCTGGAAACACCATATATTTT. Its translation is CASSVGLWWKSGNTIYF. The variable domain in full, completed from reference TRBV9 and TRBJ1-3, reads DSGVTQTPKHLITATGQRVTLRCSPRSGDLSVYWYQQSLDQGLQFLIQYYNGEERAKGNILERFSAQQFPDLHSELNLSSLELGDSALYFCASSVGLWWKSGNTIYFGEGSWLTVV.

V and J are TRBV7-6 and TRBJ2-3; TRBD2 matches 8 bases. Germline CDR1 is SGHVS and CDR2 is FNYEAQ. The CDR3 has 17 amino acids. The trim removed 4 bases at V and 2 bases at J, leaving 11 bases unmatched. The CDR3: CASSSPFQRGSTDTQYF. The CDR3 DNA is TGTGCCAGCAGCTCCCCCTTTCAGCGGGGGTCCACAGATACGCAGTATTTT. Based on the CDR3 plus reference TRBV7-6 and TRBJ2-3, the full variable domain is GAGVSQSPRYKVTKRGQDVALRCDPISGHVSLYWYRQALGQGPEFLTYFNYEAQQDKSGLPNDRFSAERPEGSISTLTIQRTEQRDSAMYRCASSSPFQRGSTDTQYFGPGTRLTVL.

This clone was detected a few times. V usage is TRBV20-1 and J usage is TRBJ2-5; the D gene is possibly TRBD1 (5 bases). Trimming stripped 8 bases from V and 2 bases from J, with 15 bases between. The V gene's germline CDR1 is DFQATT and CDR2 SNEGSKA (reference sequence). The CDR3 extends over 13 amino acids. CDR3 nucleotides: TGCAGTTTTAGGGGCCCATCGCAAGAGACCCAGTACTTC. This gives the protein CSFRGPSQETQYF.

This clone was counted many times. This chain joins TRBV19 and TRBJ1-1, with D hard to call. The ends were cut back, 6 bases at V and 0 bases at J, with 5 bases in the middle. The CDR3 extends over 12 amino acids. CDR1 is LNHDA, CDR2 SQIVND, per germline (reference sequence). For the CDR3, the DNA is TGTGCCAGTAGCCCCTTGAACACTGAAGCTTTCTTT. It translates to CASSPLNTEAFF.

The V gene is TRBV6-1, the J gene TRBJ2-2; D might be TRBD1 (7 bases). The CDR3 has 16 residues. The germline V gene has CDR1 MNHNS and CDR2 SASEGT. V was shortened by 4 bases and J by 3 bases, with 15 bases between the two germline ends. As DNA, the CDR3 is TGTGCCAGCAGTGCCAGGGGGGTCTACGACACCGGGGAGCTGTTTTTT. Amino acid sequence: CASSARGVYDTGELFF.

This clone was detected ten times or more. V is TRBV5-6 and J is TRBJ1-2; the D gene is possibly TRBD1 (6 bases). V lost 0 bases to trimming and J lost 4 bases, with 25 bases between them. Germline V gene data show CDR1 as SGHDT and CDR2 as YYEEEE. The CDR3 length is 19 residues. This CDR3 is CASSLGIGVYRERSYGYTF. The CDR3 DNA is TGTGCCAGCAGCTTGGGGATTGGGGTATACAGGGAACGGAGCTATGGCTACACCTTC.

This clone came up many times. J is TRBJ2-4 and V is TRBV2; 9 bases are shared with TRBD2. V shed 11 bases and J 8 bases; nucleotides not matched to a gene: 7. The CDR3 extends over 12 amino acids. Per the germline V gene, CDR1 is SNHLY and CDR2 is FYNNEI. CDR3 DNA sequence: TGTGCCCTTTCCGGCGGGAGGGACATTCAGTACTTC. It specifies CALSGGRDIQYF.

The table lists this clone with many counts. The CDR3 region is CASSEAGGALTQYF. The DNA for the CDR3 is TGTGCCAGCAGTGAAGCCGGGGGGGCGTTGACCCAGTACTTC. This chain uses TRBV2 with TRBJ2-5; 8 nucleotides align to TRBD2. The germline CDR1 and CDR2 sequences are SNHLY and FYNNEI. Trimming took 0 bases from V and 7 from J; bases not matched to a gene: 4. The CDR3 runs to 14 residues.